The 8 T cell receptor beta chains in this list originate from one sample, sequenced in a study of PD-1 blockade in classical Hodgkin lymphoma (dated by TCRdb to the early 2020s). The library was prepared using the immunoSEQ multiplex PCR assay. In its TCRdb copy, this immuneACCESS table keeps in-frame sequences only and misses some clones. Where compared with another copy, unresolved V genes explain less than half of these, and the others have no known cause. The sample table records some 53,000 clones; about 89% of these occur just once. Jointly, the top ten make up approximately 7% of the sample. Taken with the paper, the label for time point translates to: cycle 4 day 1 (C4D1), after less than seven weeks of nivolumab. Every trial patient had relapsed following autologous stem cell transplantation, and prior brentuximab vedotin exposure was what differed among cohorts A, B and C. Sample: peripheral blood mononuclear cells (PBMCs), taken before the fourth cycle of nivolumab. The receptor set was obtained from a human donor with classical Hodgkin lymphoma.

The chain has TRBV7-8 and TRBJ1-3; D uncertain. Germline CDR1 and CDR2: SGHVS and FQNEAQ. The CDR3 runs to 16 residues. V was cut by 4 bases and J by 1 base, with 14 bases left in between. The CDR3 region is CASSSDEITSGNTIYF. CDR3 bases: TGTGCCAGCAGCTCGGACGAGATAACTTCTGGAAACACCATATATTTT.

The chain combines TRBV18 with TRBJ1-3, with D possibly TRBD1 on 5 matching bases. CDR1 KGHSH and CDR2 LQKENI come from the germline V gene. The CDR3 has 16 residues. The ends were cut back, 2 bases at V and 0 bases at J, with 11 bases in the middle. In nucleotides, the CDR3 is TGTGCCAGCTCACCAATAAAAACAGGCTCTGGAAACACCATATATTTT. Translation gives CASSPIKTGSGNTIYF. The entire variable domain, with the rest obtained from reference TRBV18 and TRBJ1-3, is as follows: NAGVMQNPRHLVRRRGQEARLRCSPMKGHSHVYWYRQLPEEGLKFMVYLQKENIIDESGMPKERFSAEFPKEGPSILRIQQVVRGDSAAYFCASSPIKTGSGNTIYFGEGSWLTVV.

CDR3 protein: CASSLFTGVNTEAFF. CDR3 DNA sequence: TGTGCCAGCAGCCTATTTACAGGGGTGAACACTGAAGCTTTCTTT. The chain couples TRBV11-3 to TRBJ1-1, with TRBD1 matching 7 bases. The J segment lost 0 bases and the V segment lost 5 bases, leaving 6 bases of the junction unmatched. CDR3 size: 15 residues. The V gene's germline CDR1 is SGHNT and CDR2 YENEEA.

V usage is TRBV19 and J usage is TRBJ2-7; 13 nucleotides match TRBD2. Germline-derived CDR1 and CDR2 are LNHDA and SQIVND (reference sequence). V shed 5 bases and J 3 bases; nucleotides not matched to a gene: 7. The CDR3 spans 16 residues. The CDR3 loop is CASSVGTSGVIYEQYF. The CDR3 DNA reads TGTGCCAGTAGTGTCGGGACTAGCGGGGTCATCTACGAGCAGTACTTC.

This chain joins TRBV5-1 and TRBJ1-2; D is ambiguous. Between the trimmed V and J ends, which lost 0 bases and 0 bases, there was a span of 9 bases. The CDR3 is made up of 15 amino acids. CDR1 SGHRS and CDR2 YFSETQ come from the germline V gene. Written as DNA, the CDR3 is TGCGCCAGCAGCTTGGCCGGAGCGTCTAACTATGGCTACACCTTC. It specifies CASSLAGASNYGYTF. Looking up the rest from reference TRBV5-1 and TRBJ1-2 gives the full variable domain: KAGVTQTPRYLIKTRGQQVTLSCSPISGHRSVSWYQQTPGQGLQFLFEYFSETQRNKGNFPGRFSGRQFSNSRSEMNVSTLELGDSALYLCASSLAGASNYGYTFGSGTRLTVV.

The rearrangement uses TRBV9 and TRBJ1-5; a weak D match, TRBD1 (5 bases). The CDR3 totals 15 residues. V was cut by 3 bases and J by 0 bases, with 10 bases left in between. CDR1 is SGDLS and CDR2 is YYNGEE in the germline V gene. The CDR3 loop is CASSASTDSNQPQHF. The DNA for the CDR3 is TGTGCCAGCAGCGCATCGACAGATAGCAATCAGCCCCAGCATTTT. The full variable domain, completed using reference TRBV9 and TRBJ1-5, is DSGVTQTPKHLITATGQRVTLRCSPRSGDLSVYWYQQSLDQGLQFLIQYYNGEERAKGNILERFSAQQFPDLHSELNLSSLELGDSALYFCASSASTDSNQPQHFGDGTRLSIL.

This clone turned up a few times. The chain is built from TRBV28 and TRBJ1-4; D is unclear. This CDR3 is built from 14 residues. Germline V lookup: CDR1 MDHEN, CDR2 SYDVKM. Trimming pared 5 bases from V and 5 bases from J, leaving 12 bases between. This CDR3 is CASSPGSKNEKLFF. The CDR3 DNA reads TGTGCCAGCAGTCCAGGATCCAAGAATGAAAAACTGTTTTTT.

This sequence joins TRBV7-9 and TRBJ2-1; D unclear. Germline V gene sequence: CDR1 SEHNR, CDR2 FQNEAQ (reference sequence). The CDR3 length is 12 residues. V lost 5 bases, J lost 7 bases, and 9 bases lay in between. DNA for the CDR3: TGTGCCAGCAGCCGGACCCGGAATGAGCAGTTCTTC. Residues: CASSRTRNEQFF.